These 10 T cell receptor beta chains were sequenced from one sample in a study of T cell responses to AZD1222 COVID-19 vaccine. Profiled with immunoSEQ multiplex PCR; TCRdb holds only in-frame clones, not every one. The data hold about 87,000 clones, with 85% to 90% observed a single time. The sequences come from peripheral blood, collected on day 0 of AZD1222 vaccination. The receptors were gathered from an adult in good health.

The chain carries TRBV21-1 and TRBJ1-2; no DNA check was done on the table's D call, TRBD1. TRBV21-1 is assigned pseudogene status. The CDR3 is 16 residues long. The CDR3 loop is CASSKVGQGRSEGYTF. CDR3 coding DNA: TGTGCCAGCAGCAAAGTTGGGCAGGGCAGGTCTGAGGGCTACACCTTC.

The V and J genes are TRBV7-3 and TRBJ2-3, with 14 bases aligning to TRBD2. Germline CDR1 and CDR2: SGHTA and FQGTGA. The CDR3 extends over 17 amino acids. Trimming at V came to 5 bases and at J to 1 base, leaving 5 bases not matched to a gene. The CDR3 DNA sequence: TGTGCCAGCAGCCCTTCGGGACTAGCGGGGGGCACAGATACGCAGTATTTT. This translates into CASSPSGLAGGTDTQYF.

This clone was detected once. This rearrangement joins TRBV3-1 (or the pseudogene TRBV3-2) to TRBJ2-7; 7 positions agree with TRBD2. The junction had 3 bases not matched to a gene; V was cut back by 4 bases and J by 0 bases. The CDR3 consists of 14 residues. CDR1 and CDR2 from the germline V gene are LGHDT and YNNKEL (reference sequence). This chain's CDR3 is CASSRGGGSYEQYF. The CDR3 DNA follows: TGTGCCAGCAGCCGGGGCGGGGGCTCCTACGAGCAGTACTTC.

The chain carries TRBV10-3 and TRBJ1-6, with a weak D call TRBD1 (6 bases). The CDR3 has 15 amino acids. In germline, CDR1 is ENHRY, CDR2 SYGVKD. Trimming stripped 6 bases from V and 5 bases from J, with 14 bases between. The CDR3 reads CAIRPQGRDNSPLHF. For the CDR3, the DNA is TGTGCCATCAGGCCACAGGGACGGGATAATTCACCCCTCCACTTT.

The J gene is TRBJ2-1, the V gene TRBV9; maybe TRBD2 (6 bases). The CDR3 spans 14 residues. V lost 0 bases, J lost 10 bases, and 14 bases lay in between. CDR1 and CDR2 from the germline V gene are SGDLS and YYNGEE. CDR3 nucleotide sequence: TGTGCCAGCAGCGTAGTCCCTGAGGCGGGGGAGCAGTTCTTC. Protein sequence: CASSVVPEAGEQFF.

The V gene is TRBV2, the J gene TRBJ2-7; 8 nucleotides align to TRBD2. Losses at the gene ends were 6 bases for V and 3 bases for J; bases not matched to a gene: 7. The CDR3 is made up of 14 amino acids. The germline V gene has CDR1 SNHLY and CDR2 FYNNEI. CDR3 sequence (DNA): TGTGCCAGCAGGGTTACTAGCGGCTACTACGAGCAGTACTTC. Residues: CASRVTSGYYEQYF.

The chain links TRBV12-5 to TRBJ2-7; 9 bases line up with TRBD1. The germline V gene has CDR1 LGHNT and CDR2 FRNRAP. J lost 0 bases, V lost 7 bases, and 4 bases had no gene match. This CDR3 is built from 14 residues. The CDR3 spells CASAKTGGSYEQYF. In DNA form, the CDR3 reads TGTGCTAGTGCCAAGACAGGGGGCTCCTACGAGCAGTACTTC.

The chain combines TRBV6-1 with TRBJ1-1, with a possible D match to TRBD1 (5 bases). The V gene's germline CDR1 is MNHNS and CDR2 SASEGT. The V and J ends lost 2 bases and 4 bases respectively, with 14 bases between them. The CDR3 is 15 residues long. The CDR3 is CASSELGRASTEAFF. CDR3 bases: TGTGCCAGCAGTGAACTTGGCAGGGCCAGCACTGAAGCTTTCTTT.

This CDR3 reads CASRVLDGNSPLHF. DNA for the CDR3: TGTGCCAGCAGGGTTCTGGACGGTAATTCACCCCTCCACTTT. The J gene is TRBJ1-6, the V gene TRBV6-6; no reliable D call. This CDR3 has 14 residues. Germline CDR1 reads MNHNY; CDR2 reads SVGAGI (reference sequence). V was clipped by 6 bases and J by 6 bases, with 12 bases between them.

The V and J genes are TRBV29-1 and TRBJ1-2; 7 nucleotides line up with TRBD1. Germline loops: CDR1 SQVTM, CDR2 ANQGSEA. This CDR3 has 13 amino acids. J gave up 8 bases and V 7 bases, and 13 bases lay outside the gene matches. Here the CDR3 DNA reads TGCAGCGGAGGAAGACAGGGAGGAGGCGGCTACACCTTC. Protein sequence: CSGGRQGGGGYTF.